The 6 T cell receptor beta chains below all came from one sample that was sequenced in a study of shared clonotypes between healthy human individuals. Profiling relied on immunoSEQ multiplex PCR, and the TCRdb table lists in-frame clones only, not all of them. Of about 2 million clones listed, approximately 95% are singletons. The sequenced sample was naive CD4+ T cells sorted from blood. Subset denoted: CD45RA+ positively selected. Receptors were obtained from a man aged 18-30 years in good health.

V gene TRBV6-4 combines with J gene TRBJ2-3; D tentatively reads TRBD1 or TRBD2 (6 bases each). This CDR3 is 14 amino acids long. Trimming shortened V by 6 bases and J by 5 bases, and 15 bases separated the two germline ends. Germline CDR1 is MRHNA and CDR2 is SNTAGT. The chain's CDR3 is CASRRGADQDTQYF. Written as DNA, the CDR3 is TGTGCCAGCAGAAGGGGGGCAGATCAAGATACGCAGTATTTT.

This clone was found once. The same CDR3 can be traced to other DNA sequences in this sample. This chain uses TRBV5-1 with TRBJ2-3; D not certain. Looked up from germline, CDR1 is SGHRS and CDR2 is YFSETQ. The CDR3 covers 14 residues. Trimming took 0 bases from V and 0 from J, leaving 5 bases between them. CDR3 region: CASSLGGSTDTQYF. In DNA, the CDR3 is TGCGCCAGCAGCTTGGGGGGAAGCACAGATACGCAGTATTTT.

About this clone itself: The same CDR3 is also encoded by other DNA sequences in this sample. The chain couples TRBV15 to TRBJ2-1; D possibly corresponds to TRBD2 (5 bases). Germline assignment: CDR1 LNHNV and CDR2 YYDKDF (reference sequence). The V and J ends lost 0 bases and 7 bases respectively, with 7 bases between them. The CDR3 runs to 13 residues. The CDR3 region has the DNA TGTGCCACCAGCAGAGACAGAGGGAATGAGCAGTTCTTC. Translation gives CATSRDRGNEQFF.

As to this clone: The sample carries other DNA sequences with the same CDR3. The gene calls are TRBV18 and TRBJ1-5; no firm D call. CDR3 length: 13 amino acids. Trimming took off 2 bases at V and 4 bases at J, with 6 bases between the two ends. Germline V gene lookup returns CDR1 KGHSH and CDR2 LQKENI. The CDR3 nucleotides read TGTGCCAGCTCACCAGGGCTAAATCAGCCCCAGCATTTT. It yields the protein CASSPGLNQPQHF. The whole variable domain, filled in from reference TRBV18 and TRBJ1-5, reads NAGVMQNPRHLVRRRGQEARLRCSPMKGHSHVYWYRQLPEEGLKFMVYLQKENIIDESGMPKERFSAEFPKEGPSILRIQQVVRGDSAAYFCASSPGLNQPQHFGDGTRLSIL.

V gene TRBV11-2 combines with J gene TRBJ2-1; TRBD1 might be the D (6 bases). CDR1 is SGHAT, CDR2 FQNNGV, per germline. This CDR3 contains 16 residues. The V end lost 5 bases, the J end lost 2 bases, and 16 bases lay between the germline ends. CDR3 sequence reads: CASSQGSHSAYNEQFF. In DNA, the CDR3 is TGTGCCAGCAGCCAGGGGTCACACTCGGCCTACAATGAGCAGTTCTTC.

The rearrangement joins TRBV7-9 to TRBJ1-4; TRBD1 aligns across 9 bases. From germline, CDR1 is SEHNR and CDR2 FQNEAQ (reference sequence). This CDR3 spans 15 amino acids. V dropped 5 bases and J dropped 3; count of bases not matched to a gene: 4. The DNA of the CDR3 is TGTGCCAGCAGCGCCGGACAGGGGCCTAATGAAAAACTGTTTTTT. Residues: CASSAGQGPNEKLFF.